This T cell receptor beta chain emerged from a study of blood T cell repertoires in COVID-19. At the level of the study: Sample material is recorded as cDNA or gDNA derived from T cells, B-cell-depleted T cells, or PBMCs.

Individuals drawn from 20 to 30 US areas were about 18 to 90 years old. Sequencing was performed with immunoSEQ multiplex PCR; in TCRdb, only in-frame clones are kept and a portion is missing. Here the sample spans approximately 300,000 clones, 85% to 95% being singletons. Germline V CDR1 and CDR2: MNHEY, SVGAGI. The V and J ends lost 6 bases and 5 bases, in that order; junction bases with no gene match: 10. This CDR3 region has 15 residues. This receptor was obtained from a woman aged 25 to 45 who had been exposed to COVID-19. V gene TRBV6-5 combines with J gene TRBJ1-2, with 9 positions matching TRBD1. The sample consisted of PBMCs or T cells enriched from blood (not recorded which). The CDR3 DNA sequence: TGTGCCAGCAGACGATTCACAGGGGGCACATATGGCTACACCTTC. This sequence encodes CASRRFTGGTYGYTF.